Below, one T cell receptor (beta chain) is given with its context. No antigen is known for it. Nothing much larger sits one base from this clone, and base qualities are not available. The germline V gene (reference sequence) sets CDR1 to MNHEY and CDR2 to SMNVEV. V is cut by 0 bases and J by 9 bases, and the space between the germline ends is 14 bases. The cysteine opens and the phenylalanine closes a CDR3 of 14 amino acids. Of the read, only the CDR3 DNA is kept; its 42 bases are in frame from base 1. These data are taken from a study of cytomegalovirus exposure and HLA in healthy donors (dated by TCRdb to 2015 to 2018). As for the study more broadly: In an earlier analysis of around 540 of the donors, 250 to 350 Gb of sequence data and approximately 120 million unique TCR beta sequences from about 190 million T cells were reported. The study used immunosequencing to profile the T cell repertoires of approximately 690 subjects and linked those repertoires to cytomegalovirus serostatus. Among 398 genotyped donors of the cohort, an average of approximately 250,000 unique TCR beta nucleotide sequences were sequenced per donor, around a sixth of them non-productive. Donor age, sex, ethnicity and CMV serostatus were compiled together with the repertoire data. The study aimed to test whether cataloging public T cell receptors could reveal signatures of past pathogen exposure. Along with the approximately 670-subject first cohort, a separate validation cohort of over a hundred different subjects was used. Every discovery cohort repertoire had been produced on one sequencing platform. Roughly five DR-DQ haplotypes were handled as single units for association and clustering, since linkage in the cohort was strong. The study combined high-throughput TCR immunosequencing, statistical association of individual TCRs with disease status, and machine learning to predict cytomegalovirus infection status. In an earlier analysis of a few hundred of the donors, high-throughput TCR beta sequencing was used to judge whether each TCR beta V gene segment behaved as functional or pseudogenic. Typing coverage differed by locus: A, B, C, DRB1 and DQB1 were typed in about 620-640 donors, DQA1 in 500 to 550, DPA1 in approximately 610, and DPB1 in 472. Among the roughly 400 genotyped donors, around 81% belonged to the genetic ancestry cluster associated with self-reported Caucasian donors. A later genetic analysis used genome-wide SNP genotypes for about 60% of the roughly 700 donors, treating that subset as a discovery cohort. An early release that covered roughly 600 HLA-typed donors contained approximately 300 gigabases of sequencing data and tens of millions of unique TCR sequences. Both class I and class II loci were covered by HLA typing, at four-digit resolution. In the later analysis, no new phenotypic data were used to find candidate immune exposures; instead, reliance was placed on TCR beta sequences and their occurrence across donors. A later analysis re-analyzed previously published TCR beta repertoires from roughly 690 donors and added high-resolution HLA genotyping to study TCR occurrence patterns.

The cohort consisted of some 730 healthy bone marrow donors. All cohort members were sampled while nominally healthy, although unrecorded immune exposures were likely present. The donor tested CMV seropositive, placing the donor among the 289 seropositive members of the cohort. A peripheral blood sample was provided by each donor, and peripheral blood mononuclear cells were used for TCR beta sequencing. Genomic DNA was extracted from the blood cell samples with the Qiagen DNeasy Blood Extraction Kit. Summary of the overall study and its limitations: At a false discovery rate of 0.05, a later analysis linked 15,000 to 20,000 TCR beta sequences to specific HLA alleles. Some IMGT-functional V segments, including TRBV6-2 and TRBV6-3, could not be distinguished by the 87-base-pair reads and were therefore excluded. Roughly 15 rarely observed V segments, including chromosome 9 orphons, were excluded from the earlier analysis of just under 600 of the donors because counts were too low. When HLA alleles, especially DR and DQ, strongly co-occurred, attributing TCR associations to individual alleles was difficult. Broadly in line with IMGT annotations, most TCR beta V segments showed up in productive rearrangements about 90% or about 30% of the time in an earlier analysis of several hundred of the donors. It was suggested by the authors that the approach could potentially be generalized to other disease states and immunological phenotypes. Linkage disequilibrium might explain the correlated functional status among segregating V segments, but an unknown experimental factor could not be ruled out. In a later analysis, the rate of TCR association differed among HLA loci, with DRB1 alleles having the most associated TCRs and HLA-C alleles having the fewest. Across donors, most TCR sequences were observed very rarely, whereas some public TCRs were present in many individuals. A later analysis found that HLA-associated TCR beta chains were more clonally expanded and had lower generation probabilities than equally common non-associated chains. A cluster of highly shared sequence variants was judged likely to be a technical artifact of the sequencing pipeline. Because HLA typing was missing for some donors at each locus, association tests included only the typed subset. A later genetic analysis reported fewer N-insertions in productive TCRs among donors in an Asian-associated ancestry cluster than the roughly 700-donor mean. In this cohort, only TCR beta chains were sequenced, and detectable features were limited by the absence of alpha or paired-chain data. CMV serostatus was the only immune exposure information available for the cohort. Cytomegalovirus status was reported to be diagnosed by the classifier with high specificity and sensitivity in both the original and validation cohorts. Most CMV-associated TCR beta chains appeared to be HLA-restricted in a later analysis, and the HLA associations seemed to be driven largely by CMV exposure. The study gave a list of 150 to 200 TCR beta chains associated with cytomegalovirus. A later genetic analysis associated a missense DCLRE1C variant with V-gene and J-gene trimming of TCR beta chains, and an independent cohort replicated the association. Several of the top co-occurrence clusters appeared to be linked to parvovirus B19, influenza, CMV and Epstein-Barr virus, according to a later analysis. A further reported finding was that TCR beta sequences accurately predicted the HLA-A and HLA-B alleles for most subjects in the first cohort. Sequencing depth was assumed to be roughly uniform across donors in the presence/absence analyses, though that assumption may not hold. A few of the identified cytomegalovirus-associated TCR beta chains were confirmed in vitro to be specific for cytomegalovirus antigens.

Receptor amplification or capture employed the immunoSEQ multiplex PCR assay. For the multiplex PCR, a mixture combining 60 forward primers for TCR Vbeta segments and 13 reverse primers for TCR Jbeta segments was used. The CDR3 region of rearranged TCR beta genes was amplified from genomic DNA with a multiplex PCR assay. On the Illumina HiSeq System, the amplified TCR beta libraries were sequenced as 87-base-pair reads. In the source study's methods: A later analysis tallied 80 million to 95 million unique TCR beta chains across the 600 to 700 repertoires, and around 9.9 million of those chains were shared by two or more donors. A nearest-neighbor algorithm error-corrected the raw reads and collapsed the reads into unique sequences, merging closely related sequences to remove PCR and sequencing errors. To assign V, D and J gene segments, CDR3 sequences were aligned to IMGT reference sequences. For a sequence to be retained, at least a six-nucleotide match to both a V gene segment and a J gene segment was required. Rearrangements were classified as productive when the CDR3 lacked stop codons and remained in frame with V and J, and all other rearrangements were classified as non-productive. CDR3 was defined according to IMGT convention as the region running from the second conserved V-encoded cysteine to the conserved J-encoded phenylalanine. Sequences without an unambiguous match to a single V gene segment were excluded from the earlier analysis of about 600 of the donors. An earlier analysis of fewer than 750 of the donors classified V segments as functional when productive rearrangements were above 56.7% and as segregating when the standard deviation between donors was above 5%. A statistical classification framework was built for diagnosing cytomegalovirus status from the catalog of TCR beta chain sequences. A later analysis assigned V and J genes by comparing TCR nucleotide sequences with IMGT/GENE-DB human TR gene sequences. In a later analysis, CDR3 sequences and most-parsimonious VDJ recombination scenarios were assigned using the TCRdist pipeline. In a later analysis, every TCR beta chain was defined by the combination of its CDR3 amino acid sequence and its V-gene family, and reads without a unique V-gene family were dropped. As a way to deal with suspected cross-contamination and a sequencing artifact, a later analysis dropped approximately 570 nucleotide sequences that were highly shared and had low generation probability. In a later analysis, a clonal expansion index for each public chain was calculated from normalized within-repertoire ranks of inferred template counts. Generation probabilities in a later analysis came from a VDJ recombination model fitted to out-of-frame rearrangements, and those results were checked against IGoR. A later analysis scored TCR-TCR, TCR-HLA and TCR-CMV co-occurrence with hypergeometric tests, applying a repertoire-size bias correction to TCR pairs. A later analysis estimated false discovery rates by permuting HLA or CMV assignments 20 times. In a later analysis, co-occurring TCRs were grouped using DBSCAN, with TCRdist sequence similarity added in when clustering inside HLA-allele-positive subsets. Repertoires with fewer than 30,000 or more than 120,000 public chains, plus five repertoires with anomalous nucleotide sharing, were excluded from co-occurrence clustering. Imported from immuneACCESS, the table was reduced by TCRdb to in-frame sequences with V and J called. These copies leave out some clones; in studies compared against another copy, an unresolved V gene accounts for under half, and the cause of the remainder is not known. V and J calls and clone size follow that table, whereas D and trimming were derived from the DNA. This sample has over 150,000 clones in its table, and 75% to 90% of those were observed once. The ten most abundant clones make up 6.5% of the sample.

The chain is made from TRBV27 and TRBJ1-2, and the D gene may be TRBD1, 5 bases matching. The receptor was isolated from a woman aged 45 to 65 in good health and CMV-seropositive. Material for sequencing was PBMCs. The sequence in DNA is TGTGCCAGCAGTTTATCGGGGACTGATTGGAGCTACACCTTC. Its protein is CASSLSGTDWSYTF.